Below are 22 T cell receptor beta chains sequenced from a single sample in a study of monozygotic twins with inflammatory bowel disease (dated by TCRdb to between 2019 and 2020). Libraries were prepared through 5' RACE. The instrument was an Illumina HiSeq 2500. Reprocessed by TCRdb, the reads give a single entry per CDR3 protein sequence, without DNA. This sample's table has entries for 310,000 or so distinct CDR3 sequences. The leading ten clones occupy 2% to 2.5% of the sample. The sequencing input was blood. The receptors shown here come from a human donor with ulcerative colitis or Crohn's disease, or a healthy co-twin of an affected twin (not recorded which).

The CDR3 is CASSQGLAGALAKNIQYF. The chain carries TRBV4-1 and TRBJ2-4; TCRdb names TRBD2, which stays unverified in the absence of DNA. The CDR3 has 18 amino acids. Germline-derived CDR1 and CDR2 are MGHRA and YSYEKL.

The V gene is TRBV5-1, the J gene TRBJ1-3; TCRdb's D gene call, TRBD1, goes unchecked for lack of DNA. Germline values: CDR1 SGHRS, CDR2 YFSETQ. The CDR3 has 18 amino acids. This chain's CDR3 is CASSLSGTGRSSGNTIYF.

The V gene is TRBV3-1, the J gene TRBJ1-2. The CDR3 has 16 amino acids. The germline CDR1 and CDR2 sequences are LGHDT and YNNKEL (reference sequence). The CDR3 region is CASSPRSLVTNYGYTF.

The chain employs TRBV7-9 and TRBJ1-4; absent DNA, TCRdb's TRBD1 call cannot be checked. CDR3 length equals 14 residues. The germline V gene has CDR1 SEHNR and CDR2 FQNEAQ (reference sequence). CDR3: CASSPPVGTGGLFF.

The gene calls are TRBV4-3 and TRBJ2-1; lacking DNA, the TRBD1 call made by TCRdb goes unchecked. This CDR3 region has 16 residues. Germline CDR1 reads LGHNA; CDR2 reads YSLEER. CDR3 sequence: CASSQFARGKYNEQFF.

J is TRBJ2-7 and V is TRBV29-1; the D call of TRBD2 rests on TCRdb alone, since no DNA is present to check it. This CDR3 comprises 15 residues. The V gene's germline CDR1 is SQVTM and CDR2 ANQGSEA. The CDR3 region is CSVEDRLVTPYEQYF.

The chain combines TRBV6-2 or TRBV6-3 with TRBJ1-4; lacking DNA, the TRBD1 call made by TCRdb goes unchecked. This CDR3 contains 13 residues. Germline V gene data show CDR1 as MNHEY and CDR2 as SVGEGT. CDR3: CASSFRDNEKLFF.

The gene calls are TRBV28 and TRBJ1-6; checking the TCRdb D call of TRBD1 is not possible without DNA. Germline V gives CDR1 MDHEN, CDR2 SYDVKM. This CDR3 spans 16 amino acids. The CDR3 sequence is CASSDRNRGDNSPLHF.

CDR3 sequence: CATSDRDGRNIQYF. V gene TRBV24-1 combines with J gene TRBJ2-4; the TCRdb D gene call, TRBD1, has no DNA to confirm it. This CDR3 has 14 residues. CDR1 and CDR2 from the germline V gene are KGHDR and SFDVKD.

The V gene is TRBV5-6, the J gene TRBJ2-3; the TCRdb D gene call, TRBD1, has no DNA to confirm it. CDR3 size: 16 residues. Germline CDR1 SGHDT, CDR2 YYEEEE. The CDR3 loop reads CASSSGSGGWTDTQYF.

The rearrangement uses TRBV12-3 or TRBV12-4 and TRBJ2-4; TCRdb's assignment of TRBD1 cannot be checked, as there is no DNA. The CDR3 is 14 amino acids. CDR3 region: CASTLGLAKNIQYF.

The rearrangement joins TRBV9 to TRBJ2-7; TCRdb picks TRBD2, but there is no DNA to check that call. The CDR3 covers 19 residues. Germline V gene lookup returns CDR1 SGDLS and CDR2 YYNGEE. CDR3 in amino acids: CASSVGGLAGGPGPYEQYF.

The genes are TRBV6-1 and TRBJ2-5; TCRdb's D gene call, TRBD1, goes unchecked for lack of DNA. This CDR3 is built from 11 residues. CDR1 and CDR2 from the germline V gene are MNHNS and SASEGT. The CDR3 sequence is CASMQGETQYF.

Here the CDR3 reads CASSQDLSVGTGVSGQETQYF. J is TRBJ2-5 and V is TRBV3-1; TCRdb's assignment of TRBD1 cannot be checked, as there is no DNA. The CDR3 contains 21 residues. Germline CDR1 and CDR2: LGHDT and YNNKEL (reference sequence).

The chain has TRBV4-1 and TRBJ2-1. The germline gives CDR1 MGHRA, CDR2 YSYEKL. The length of the CDR3 is 13 residues. This chain's CDR3 is CASSQDSTLNQFF.

V usage is TRBV20-1 and J usage is TRBJ2-4; TCRdb returns TRBD1, unconfirmable since there is no DNA. Germline lookup yields CDR1 DFQATT and CDR2 SNEGSKA (reference sequence). CDR3 length: 16 residues. The CDR3 protein is CSARVGAGKAKNIQYF.

The V gene is TRBV3-1, the J gene TRBJ2-2; TCRdb's D call, TRBD2, is unchecked because there is no DNA. This CDR3 is built from 15 residues. Germline CDR1 is LGHDT and CDR2 is YNNKEL (reference sequence). CDR3 loop: CASSSEGLYTGELFF.

The chain joins TRBV24-1 to TRBJ2-1. The germline V gene has CDR1 KGHDR and CDR2 SFDVKD. The CDR3 totals 15 residues. CDR3 amino acids: CATRKPGASDNEQFF.

The chain recombines TRBV5-1 with TRBJ2-5; TCRdb's D gene call, TRBD1, goes unchecked for lack of DNA. Looked up from germline, CDR1 is SGHRS and CDR2 is YFSETQ. CDR3 length: 15 residues. CDR3 protein: CASSPGTLLGETQYF.

The V and J genes are TRBV5-1 and TRBJ1-3. Germline V gene sequence: CDR1 SGHRS, CDR2 YFSETQ. This CDR3 has 12 residues. CDR3 amino acids: CAKRDSGNTIYF.

CDR3: CASSVGTSGGFTDTQYF. This chain joins TRBV9 and TRBJ2-3; TCRdb selects TRBD2, and the lack of DNA leaves this call unchecked. CDR3 size: 17 residues. CDR1 and CDR2 (germline): SGDLS, YYNGEE.

The chain uses TRBV12-3 or TRBV12-4 and TRBJ2-7; TCRdb selects TRBD1, and the lack of DNA leaves this call unchecked. CDR3 size: 16 residues. CDR3 sequence: CASSLVSSFGAYEQYF.